The T cell receptor (beta chain) under discussion was sequenced for a study of cytomegalovirus exposure and HLA in healthy donors (dated by TCRdb to 2016 to 2017). Background on the whole study: In an earlier analysis of roughly 500 of the donors, 276 Gb of sequence data and approximately 100 million unique TCR beta sequences from about 190 million T cells were reported. Every repertoire in the discovery cohort had been generated on one and the same sequencing platform. HLA typing included class I and class II loci at four-digit resolution. Rather than drawing on any new phenotypic data, the later analysis identified candidate immune exposures from TCR beta sequences and the way those sequences occurred across donors. Typing coverage differed by locus: A, B, C, DRB1 and DQB1 were typed in roughly 620-640 donors, DQA1 in approximately 520, DPA1 in roughly 590, and DPB1 in 472. A later analysis re-analyzed previously published TCR beta repertoires from 600 to 850 donors and added high-resolution HLA genotyping to study TCR occurrence patterns. About 280 gigabases of sequencing data and roughly 90 million unique TCR sequences were included in an early release covering about 700 HLA-typed donors. An earlier analysis of 450 to 750 of the donors used high-throughput TCR beta sequencing to judge whether each TCR beta V gene segment behaved as functional or pseudogenic. To predict cytomegalovirus infection status, the study brought together high-throughput TCR immunosequencing, statistical association of individual TCRs with disease status, and machine learning. The study used immunosequencing to profile the T cell repertoires of hundreds of subjects and linked those repertoires to cytomegalovirus serostatus. A later genetic analysis used genome-wide SNP genotypes for about 60% of the roughly 670 donors, treating that subset as a discovery cohort. The genetic ancestry cluster associated with self-reported Caucasian donors included around 76% of the 398 genotyped donors. About five DR-DQ haplotypes were treated as single units for association and clustering because of strong linkage in the cohort. Besides the first cohort of approximately 670 subjects, a separate validation cohort made up of roughly 130 different subjects was used. Among several hundred genotyped donors of the cohort, an average of approximately 240,000 unique TCR beta nucleotide sequences was sequenced per donor, of which 15% to 20% were non-productive. The study was designed to test whether signatures of past pathogen exposure could be identified by cataloging public T cell receptors. Alongside the repertoire data, information on donor age, sex, ethnicity and CMV serostatus was compiled. The investigation overall reported the following: At a false discovery rate of 0.05, a later analysis linked fewer than 20,000 TCR beta sequences to specific HLA alleles. Strong co-occurrence of HLA alleles, especially DR and DQ, made assigning TCR associations to individual alleles difficult. A cluster of highly shared sequence variants was judged likely to be a technical artifact of the sequencing pipeline. In a later analysis, the rate of TCR association differed among HLA loci, with DRB1 alleles having the most associated TCRs and HLA-C alleles having the fewest. In a later analysis, HLA-associated TCR beta chains showed more clonal expansion and lower generation probabilities than non-associated chains that were equally common. The only immune exposure information available for the cohort was CMV serostatus. Across donors, most TCR sequences were observed very rarely, whereas some public TCRs were present in many individuals. Some IMGT-functional V segments, including TRBV6-2 and TRBV6-3, could not be distinguished by the 87-base-pair reads and were therefore excluded. Broadly in line with IMGT annotations, most TCR beta V segments showed up in productive rearrangements about 87% or about 30% of the time in an earlier analysis of around 600 of the donors. A later analysis reported that several top co-occurrence clusters appeared linked to parvovirus B19, influenza, CMV and Epstein-Barr virus. In both the original and validation cohorts, the classifier was reported to diagnose cytomegalovirus status with high specificity and sensitivity. Correlated functional status among segregating V segments might reflect linkage disequilibrium, but an unknown experimental factor could not be ruled out. In a later genetic analysis, a missense DCLRE1C variant was associated with V-gene and J-gene trimming of TCR beta chains, and the association was replicated in an independent cohort. In a later genetic analysis, fewer N-insertions in productive TCRs were reported among donors in an Asian-associated ancestry cluster than the roughly 640-donor mean. According to a later analysis, most CMV-associated TCR beta chains appeared to be HLA-restricted, and the HLA associations seemed to be driven largely by CMV exposure. The authors suggested that the approach could potentially be extended to other disease states and immunological phenotypes. The study listed 164 TCR beta chains as associated with cytomegalovirus. Because counts were too low, 15 to 20 rarely observed V segments, including chromosome 9 orphons, were excluded from the earlier analysis of around 590 of the donors. A further reported finding was that TCR beta sequences accurately predicted the HLA-A and HLA-B alleles for most subjects in the first cohort. Because some donors lacked HLA typing at each locus, the association tests relied only on the typed subset. In vitro tests confirmed that a few of the cytomegalovirus-associated TCR beta chains recognize cytomegalovirus antigens. Roughly uniform sequencing depth across donors was assumed in presence/absence analyses, although this assumption may not hold. Only TCR beta chains were sequenced in this cohort, and the absence of alpha or paired-chain data limited detectable features.

A few counts support this clone. Its recognized antigen is unknown. Base qualities are not at hand, and no much larger clone is one base apart. The library relied on the immunoSEQ multiplex PCR assay. The multiplex PCR relied on a mix of 60 forward primers for TCR Vbeta segments and 13 reverse primers for TCR Jbeta segments. The CDR3 region of rearranged TCR beta genes was amplified from genomic DNA by a multiplex PCR assay. On the Illumina HiSeq System, the amplified TCR beta libraries were sequenced as 87-base-pair reads. The authors' analysis ran thus. Across the 640 or so repertoires, a later analysis counted tens of millions of unique TCR beta chains, roughly 11 million of which were shared by at least two donors. Raw reads were error-corrected and collapsed into unique sequences with a nearest-neighbor algorithm that merged closely related sequences to remove PCR and sequencing errors. V, D and J gene segments were assigned by aligning CDR3 sequences to IMGT reference sequences. For a sequence to be retained, at least a six-nucleotide match to both a V gene segment and a J gene segment was required. Rearrangements were called productive when the CDR3 lacked stop codons and stayed in frame with V and J; all others were non-productive. Following IMGT convention, CDR3 was defined as the stretch from the second conserved V-encoded cysteine up to the conserved J-encoded phenylalanine. Sequences without an unambiguous match to a single V gene segment were excluded from the earlier analysis of about 600 of the donors. In an earlier analysis of some 590 of the donors, a V segment was called functional when productive rearrangements were above 56.7%, and segregating when the standard deviation between donors exceeded 5%. A statistical classification framework was built to diagnose cytomegalovirus status from the catalog of TCR beta chain sequences. In a later analysis, V and J genes were assigned by comparing TCR nucleotide sequences against IMGT/GENE-DB human TR gene sequences. In a later analysis, CDR3 sequences and most-parsimonious VDJ recombination scenarios were assigned using the TCRdist pipeline. In a later analysis, each TCR beta chain was defined by its CDR3 amino acid sequence together with its V-gene family, and reads lacking a unique V-gene family were excluded. As a way to deal with suspected cross-contamination and a sequencing artifact, a later analysis dropped approximately 590 nucleotide sequences that were highly shared and had low generation probability. In a later analysis, a clonal expansion index for each public chain was calculated from normalized within-repertoire ranks of inferred template counts. Generation probabilities in a later analysis came from a VDJ recombination model fitted to out-of-frame rearrangements, and those results were checked against IGoR. Hypergeometric tests were used in a later analysis to score TCR-TCR, TCR-HLA and TCR-CMV co-occurrence, with a repertoire-size bias correction applied to the TCR pairs. In a later analysis, false discovery rates were estimated by permuting HLA or CMV assignments 20 times. In a later analysis, co-occurring TCRs were grouped using DBSCAN, and TCRdist sequence similarity was added for clustering within HLA-allele-positive subsets. Co-occurrence clustering excluded repertoires with fewer than 30,000 or more than 120,000 public chains, plus five with anomalous nucleotide sharing. Drawn from immuneACCESS, this table holds only the in-frame rearrangements with V and J called that TCRdb kept. Clones are partly lost; checked studies trace under half to an unresolved V gene and leave the rest unexplained. The V and J calls and the clone size are those of that table, but D and trimming were determined from the DNA. Counted in this sample were around 190,000 clones; 65% to 85% of them appeared once. 1.6% of the sample is held by the ten biggest clonotypes.

The cohort comprised some 730 healthy bone marrow donors. Cohort members were all nominally healthy when sampled, although unrecorded immune exposures were likely present. The donor tested CMV seronegative and was one of the 352 seronegative cohort members. Each donor provided a peripheral blood sample, and peripheral blood mononuclear cells were used for TCR beta sequencing. Genomic DNA extraction from the blood cell samples was performed with the Qiagen DNeasy Blood Extraction Kit. The germline V end is reduced by 0 bases and the J end by 2 bases; junction bases left unmatched: 8. From the cysteine through the phenylalanine, the CDR3 covers 17 amino acids. The CDR3 DNA has 51 bases and is translated from base 1. CDR1 and CDR2 were assigned from the germline V gene as ENHRY and SYGVKD.

Rearrangement joined TRBV10-3 to TRBJ2-5; 8 central nucleotides agree with TRBD1. The receptor was isolated from a woman younger than 30 in good health and CMV-seronegative. The material sequenced was PBMCs. This receptor carries the CDR3 CAISESRTGFLQETQYF. In nucleotides, the sequence is TGTGCCATCAGTGAGTCGAGGACAGGGTTTCTTCAAGAGACCCAGTACTTC.